The clone carrying this T cell receptor beta chain was picked up a small number of times. This sample is drawn from a study of blood T cells in healthy people across ages. Individuals who donated were healthy Caucasians from Russia aged 6 to 90. There were at least 5 micrograms of total RNA extracted from every sample. Then a second PCR, running roughly 6 to 12 cycles, was carried out with a sample-barcoded 5' primer and a J-beta primer mix. Unique molecular identifiers of 12 random nucleotides labeled each cDNA. TCRdb ran MiXCR on the 5' RACE reads and lists one entry per CDR3 protein. The sample holds over 950,000 distinct CDR3 sequences; just over 50% are singletons and the top ten take about a fifth. Sequencing used blood. The clonotype was recovered from a woman aged 55-69 years in good health.

The CDR3 bases are TGCAGTGCTAGTCGACTAAGCTCCTACAATGAGCAGTTCTTC. Translating it yields CSASRLSSYNEQFF. This chain uses TRBV20-1 with TRBJ2-1; TRBD2 might be the D (5 bases). Germline CDR1 and CDR2: DFQATT and SNEGSKA (reference sequence). The CDR3 covers 14 residues. V was clipped by 3 bases and J by 0 bases, with 9 bases between them.